These T cell receptor beta chains were read from a single sample in a study of identical twins. TCRdb reanalysed the 5' RACE reads using MiXCR and keeps one entry per CDR3 protein. The sample has some 260,000 distinct CDR3 sequences; 11% to 15% are singletons. Sequencing input: memory (CD45RO+) T cells sorted from blood. The origin of the receptors is a woman aged 18-30 years in good health. Both conserved end residues are part of each CDR3. A D gene is named only where the DNA matches it firmly. Clone size is shown for a subset of rows, as once, few, many or a class of expanded clone.

abundance: NA
d_gene: TRBD1
v_gene: TRBV20-1
j_gene: TRBJ2-1
CDR3aa: CSATGEPYNEQFF
CDR3nt: TGCAGTGCCACAGGGGAACCTTACAATGAGCAGTTCTTC

abundance: NA
d_gene: TRBD1
v_gene: TRBV29-1
j_gene: TRBJ2-7
CDR3aa: CSVEGQGKFGSYEQYF
CDR3nt: TGCAGCGTTGAAGGACAGGGGAAGTTTGGTTCCTACGAGCAGTACTTC

abundance: few
d_gene: NA
v_gene: TRBV12-3/TRBV12-4
j_gene: TRBJ1-4
CDR3aa: CASSLPPNEKLFF
CDR3nt: TGTGCCAGCAGCTTGCCACCAAATGAAAAACTGTTTTTT

abundance: many
d_gene: NA
v_gene: TRBV6-5
j_gene: TRBJ2-7
CDR3aa: CASSYGRWRYEQYF
CDR3nt: TGTGCCAGCAGCTACGGCCGTTGGCGCTACGAGCAGTACTTC

abundance: many
d_gene: NA
v_gene: TRBV20-1
j_gene: TRBJ1-5
CDR3aa: CSARAGDQPQHF
CDR3nt: TGCAGTGCTAGAGCAGGGGATCAGCCCCAGCATTTT

abundance: few
d_gene: NA
v_gene: TRBV20-1
j_gene: TRBJ1-1
CDR3aa: CSASQQLNTEAFF
CDR3nt: TGCAGTGCTAGCCAACAGTTGAACACTGAAGCTTTCTTT

abundance: once
d_gene: TRBD1
v_gene: TRBV7-9
j_gene: TRBJ2-7
CDR3aa: CASSLLGTGAYEQYF
CDR3nt: TGTGCCAGCAGCTTACTCGGGACAGGGGCCTACGAGCAGTACTTC

abundance: few
d_gene: NA
v_gene: TRBV12-3/TRBV12-4
j_gene: TRBJ1-1
CDR3aa: CASSKNLNTEAFF
CDR3nt: TGTGCCAGCAGTAAAAACTTGAACACTGAAGCTTTCTTT

abundance: NA
d_gene: NA
v_gene: TRBV5-1
j_gene: TRBJ2-3
CDR3aa: CASKTTQGRDTQYF
CDR3nt: TGCGCCAGCAAGACCACGCAGGGGAGAGATACGCAGTATTTT

abundance: NA
d_gene: NA
v_gene: TRBV7-3
j_gene: TRBJ2-7
CDR3aa: CASSLTGGQSYEQYF
CDR3nt: TGTGCCAGCAGCTTAACGGGGGGGCAGTCCTACGAGCAGTACTTC

abundance: NA
d_gene: NA
v_gene: TRBV5-4
j_gene: TRBJ2-1
CDR3aa: CAISPGILCEQFF
CDR3nt: TGTGCCATCAGCCCAGGGATCCTCTGTGAGCAGTTCTTC

abundance: NA
d_gene: NA
v_gene: TRBV25-1
j_gene: TRBJ2-3
CDR3aa: CASSESEASATDTQYF
CDR3nt: TGTGCCAGCAGTGAATCCGAGGCTAGCGCCACAGATACGCAGTATTTT

abundance: NA
d_gene: NA
v_gene: TRBV2
j_gene: TRBJ2-7
CDR3aa: CASSETDGVGNEQYF
CDR3nt: TGTGCCAGCAGTGAAACGGACGGCGTCGGCAACGAGCAGTACTTC

abundance: NA
d_gene: TRBD2
v_gene: TRBV4-1
j_gene: TRBJ2-5
CDR3aa: CASSQDKTSPGETQYF
CDR3nt: TGCGCCAGCAGCCAAGATAAGACTAGCCCTGGGGAGACCCAGTACTTC

abundance: NA
d_gene: NA
v_gene: TRBV25-1
j_gene: TRBJ1-2
CDR3aa: CARNQRVSNYGYTF
CDR3nt: TGTGCCAGGAACCAACGGGTGTCTAACTATGGCTACACCTTC

abundance: many
d_gene: TRBD2
v_gene: TRBV27
j_gene: TRBJ2-1
CDR3aa: CASSLIAGGYEQFF
CDR3nt: TGTGCCAGCAGTTTGATAGCGGGAGGGTACGAGCAGTTCTTC

abundance: NA
d_gene: NA
v_gene: TRBV20-1
j_gene: TRBJ1-3
CDR3aa: CSASMSSGNTIYF
CDR3nt: TGCAGTGCTAGTATGAGCTCTGGAAACACCATATATTTT

abundance: many
d_gene: NA
v_gene: TRBV5-8
j_gene: TRBJ2-6
CDR3aa: CASSSAGTFRSGANVLTF
CDR3nt: TGTGCCAGCAGCTCTGCCGGGACTTTCCGCTCTGGGGCCAACGTCCTGACTTTC

abundance: few
d_gene: TRBD1
v_gene: TRBV29-1
j_gene: TRBJ1-2
CDR3aa: CSADRDYNYGYTF
CDR3nt: TGCAGCGCTGACAGGGATTATAACTATGGCTACACCTTC

abundance: few
d_gene: TRBD2
v_gene: TRBV7-6
j_gene: TRBJ2-3
CDR3aa: CASSLRPPSGGITQYF
CDR3nt: TGTGCCAGCAGCTTAAGACCCCCTAGCGGGGGAATCACGCAGTATTTT

abundance: few
d_gene: NA
v_gene: TRBV29-1
j_gene: TRBJ1-1
CDR3aa: CSATTGDGDTEAFF
CDR3nt: TGCAGCGCAACAACCGGGGATGGGGACACTGAAGCTTTCTTT

abundance: NA
d_gene: NA
v_gene: TRBV20-1
j_gene: TRBJ2-1
CDR3aa: CSAPSPYEQFF
CDR3nt: TGCAGTGCCCCTTCCCCTTATGAGCAGTTCTTC

abundance: few
d_gene: NA
v_gene: TRBV20-1
j_gene: TRBJ2-7
CDR3aa: CSATPQEGYEQYF
CDR3nt: TGCAGTGCCACCCCGCAGGAGGGCTACGAGCAGTACTTC

abundance: few
d_gene: TRBD2
v_gene: TRBV3-1
j_gene: TRBJ2-3
CDR3aa: CASRPLAASNTQYF
CDR3nt: TGTGCCAGCAGACCCCTAGCGGCCTCAAATACGCAGTATTTT

abundance: NA
d_gene: NA
v_gene: TRBV20-1
j_gene: TRBJ2-3
CDR3aa: CSASGSGYNTQYF
CDR3nt: TGCAGTGCTAGTGGCAGCGGGTACAATACGCAGTATTTT

abundance: few
d_gene: NA
v_gene: TRBV12-3/TRBV12-4
j_gene: TRBJ2-7
CDR3aa: CASSLFGQTIYEQYF
CDR3nt: TGTGCCAGCAGTTTATTCGGCCAGACCATCTACGAGCAGTACTTC

abundance: few
d_gene: NA
v_gene: TRBV20-1
j_gene: TRBJ1-1
CDR3aa: CSASRQNTEAFF
CDR3nt: TGCAGTGCTTCTCGACAGAACACTGAAGCTTTCTTT

abundance: many
d_gene: TRBD1
v_gene: TRBV7-7
j_gene: TRBJ2-3
CDR3aa: CASSLQGWDTQYF
CDR3nt: TGTGCTAGCAGCTTACAGGGGTGGGATACGCAGTATTTT

abundance: NA
d_gene: TRBD1
v_gene: TRBV5-1
j_gene: TRBJ2-5
CDR3aa: CASSLETGLETQYF
CDR3nt: TGCGCCAGCAGCTTGGAGACAGGGTTGGAGACCCAGTACTTC

abundance: few
d_gene: TRBD2
v_gene: TRBV11-2
j_gene: TRBJ2-3
CDR3aa: CASSSRGSGGTDTQYF
CDR3nt: TGTGCCAGCAGCTCTCGAGGCAGCGGGGGCACAGATACGCAGTATTTT

abundance: few
d_gene: NA
v_gene: TRBV7-9
j_gene: TRBJ1-4
CDR3aa: CASSLFPGEKLFF
CDR3nt: TGTGCCAGCAGCTTATTTCCAGGAGAAAAACTGTTTTTT

abundance: NA
d_gene: NA
v_gene: TRBV24-1
j_gene: TRBJ1-2
CDR3aa: CATSSSNNYGYTF
CDR3nt: TGTGCCACCAGTTCCAGCAACAACTATGGCTACACCTTC

abundance: many
d_gene: NA
v_gene: TRBV29-1
j_gene: TRBJ1-5
CDR3aa: CSVGWGSNQPQHF
CDR3nt: TGCAGCGTTGGGTGGGGCAGCAATCAGCCCCAGCATTTT

abundance: many
d_gene: TRBD1
v_gene: TRBV10-3
j_gene: TRBJ2-3
CDR3aa: CAISELGQFGDTQYF
CDR3nt: TGTGCCATCAGTGAGTTGGGACAGTTCGGGGATACGCAGTATTTT

abundance: NA
d_gene: TRBD2
v_gene: TRBV11-2
j_gene: TRBJ2-7
CDR3aa: CASSPTGTREYF
CDR3nt: TGTGCCAGCAGCCCGACCGGGACTAGGGAGTACTTC

abundance: once
d_gene: TRBD2
v_gene: TRBV10-2
j_gene: TRBJ2-7
CDR3aa: CASQLAGASYEQYF
CDR3nt: TGCGCCAGTCAATTAGCGGGAGCATCCTACGAGCAGTACTTC

abundance: once
d_gene: TRBD1
v_gene: TRBV20-1
j_gene: TRBJ1-4
CDR3aa: CSARPGTGYNEKLFF
CDR3nt: TGCAGTGCTCGTCCCGGGACAGGGTATAATGAAAAACTGTTTTTT

abundance: NA
d_gene: TRBD1
v_gene: TRBV12-3/TRBV12-4
j_gene: TRBJ2-5
CDR3aa: CASSLGRGRKETQYF
CDR3nt: TGTGCCAGCAGTTTAGGCAGGGGGCGGAAAGAGACCCAGTACTTC

abundance: few
d_gene: TRBD2
v_gene: TRBV6-1
j_gene: TRBJ2-7
CDR3aa: CASRPPGASGSYEQYF
CDR3nt: TGTGCCAGCAGGCCCCCCGGGGCTAGCGGCTCCTACGAGCAGTACTTC

abundance: few
d_gene: TRBD2
v_gene: TRBV25-1
j_gene: TRBJ2-7
CDR3aa: CASSATRSGLAGVGEQYF
CDR3nt: TGTGCCAGCAGTGCCACCCGAAGCGGACTAGCGGGAGTAGGCGAGCAGTACTTC

abundance: few
d_gene: TRBD1
v_gene: TRBV6-1
j_gene: TRBJ1-2
CDR3aa: CASSEDGTGGYDGYGYTF
CDR3nt: TGTGCCAGCAGTGAAGATGGCACAGGGGGCTACGATGGCTATGGCTACACCTTC

abundance: many
d_gene: TRBD2
v_gene: TRBV10-3
j_gene: TRBJ2-5
CDR3aa: CATKAGDGGETQYF
CDR3nt: TGTGCCACCAAAGCGGGGGACGGCGGAGAGACCCAGTACTTC

abundance: many
d_gene: TRBD2
v_gene: TRBV6-2/TRBV6-3
j_gene: TRBJ2-1
CDR3aa: CASTLLAGGNEQFF
CDR3nt: TGTGCCAGCACCCTACTAGCGGGAGGCAATGAGCAGTTCTTC

abundance: many
d_gene: TRBD1
v_gene: TRBV7-9
j_gene: TRBJ2-3
CDR3aa: CASSFRDRGTDTQYF
CDR3nt: TGTGCCAGCAGCTTCCGGGACAGGGGAACAGATACGCAGTATTTT

abundance: NA
d_gene: NA
v_gene: TRBV9
j_gene: TRBJ2-1
CDR3aa: CASRGKGRRTRLEQFF
CDR3nt: TGTGCCAGCAGAGGTAAGGGCAGGAGGACTCGTCTTGAGCAGTTCTTC

abundance: few
d_gene: NA
v_gene: TRBV5-6
j_gene: TRBJ2-5
CDR3aa: CASSPQGRATETQYF
CDR3nt: TGTGCCAGCAGCCCACAGGGAAGGGCGACGGAGACCCAGTACTTC

abundance: few
d_gene: TRBD1
v_gene: TRBV25-1
j_gene: TRBJ2-3
CDR3aa: CASSDRQGRDTQYF
CDR3nt: TGTGCCAGCAGTGACAGACAGGGACGGGATACGCAGTATTTT

abundance: NA
d_gene: NA
v_gene: TRBV7-9
j_gene: TRBJ1-2
CDR3aa: CASSLGAQPSYTF
CDR3nt: TGTGCCAGCAGCTTAGGAGCCCAGCCGAGCTACACCTTC